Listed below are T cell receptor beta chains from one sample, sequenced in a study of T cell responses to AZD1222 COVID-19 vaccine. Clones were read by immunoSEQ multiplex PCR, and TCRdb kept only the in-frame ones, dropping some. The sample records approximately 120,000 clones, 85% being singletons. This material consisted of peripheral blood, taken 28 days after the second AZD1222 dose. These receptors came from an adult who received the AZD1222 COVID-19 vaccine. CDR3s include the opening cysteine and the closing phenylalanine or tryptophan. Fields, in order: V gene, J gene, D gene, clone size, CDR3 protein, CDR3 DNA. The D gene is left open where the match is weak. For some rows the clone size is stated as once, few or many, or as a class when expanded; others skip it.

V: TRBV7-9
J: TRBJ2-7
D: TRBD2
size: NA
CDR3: CASSLRWGLAGTISYEQYF
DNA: TGTGCCAGCAGCTTAAGATGGGGACTAGCGGGAACGATCTCCTACGAGCAGTACTTC

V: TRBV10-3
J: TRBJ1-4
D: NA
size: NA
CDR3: CAISDPTTNEKLFF
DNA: TGTGCCATCAGTGACCCAACAACTAATGAAAAACTGTTTTTT

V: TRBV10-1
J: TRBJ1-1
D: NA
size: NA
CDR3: CASQLARGANTEAFF
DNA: TGCGCCAGCCAACTCGCCAGGGGAGCGAACACTGAAGCTTTCTTT

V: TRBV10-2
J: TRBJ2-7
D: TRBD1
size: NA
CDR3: CASSEGGWGYEQYF
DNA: TGCGCCAGCAGTGAAGGGGGCTGGGGCTACGAGCAGTACTTC

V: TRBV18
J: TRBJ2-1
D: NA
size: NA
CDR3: CASSVLADYEQFF
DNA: TGTGCCAGCTCAGTTCTAGCTGATTATGAGCAGTTCTTC

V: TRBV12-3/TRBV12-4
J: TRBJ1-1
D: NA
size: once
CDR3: CASTKYGSEAFF
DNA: TGTGCCAGCACTAAATACGGGTCTGAAGCTTTCTTT

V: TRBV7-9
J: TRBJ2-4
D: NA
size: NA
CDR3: CASSGGGEWNIQYF
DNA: TGTGCCAGCAGCGGGGGCGGGGAGTGGAACATTCAGTACTTC

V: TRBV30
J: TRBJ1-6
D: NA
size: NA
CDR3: CAWKKIGGLGSPLHF
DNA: TGTGCCTGGAAAAAGATCGGGGGCCTGGGTTCACCCCTCCACTTT

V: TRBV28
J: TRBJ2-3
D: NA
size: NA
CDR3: CASSFLQKASTQYF
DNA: TGTGCCAGCAGTTTTTTACAAAAGGCGAGTACGCAGTATTTT

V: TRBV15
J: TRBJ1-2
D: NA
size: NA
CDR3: CATSRGPGTYGYTF
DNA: TGTGCCACCAGCAGAGGTCCAGGGACATATGGCTACACCTTC

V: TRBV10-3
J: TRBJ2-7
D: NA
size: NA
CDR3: CAIRGEGAEQYF
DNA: TGTGCCATCAGGGGGGAGGGGGCCGAGCAGTACTTC

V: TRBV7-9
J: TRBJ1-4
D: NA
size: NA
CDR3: CASSAPGHEGEKLFF
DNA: TGTGCCAGCAGCGCCCCGGGACACGAGGGTGAAAAACTGTTTTTT

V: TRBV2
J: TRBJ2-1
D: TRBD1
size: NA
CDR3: CASSPGQAYNEQFF
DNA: TGTGCCAGCAGTCCGGGACAGGCCTACAATGAGCAGTTCTTC

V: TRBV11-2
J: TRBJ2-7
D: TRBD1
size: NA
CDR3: CASSSILQGDSYEQYF
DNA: TGTGCCAGCAGCTCGATTTTACAGGGGGACTCCTACGAGCAGTACTTC

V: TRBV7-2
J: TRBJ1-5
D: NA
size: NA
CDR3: CASSLLRNQPQHF
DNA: TGTGCCAGCAGCTTACTTCGCAATCAGCCCCAGCATTTT

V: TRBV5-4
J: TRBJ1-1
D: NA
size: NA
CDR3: CASSGNRWDTEAFF
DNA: TGTGCCAGCAGCGGAAACAGGTGGGACACTGAAGCTTTCTTT

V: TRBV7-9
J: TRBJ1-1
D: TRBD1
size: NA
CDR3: CASSLEQGITEAFF
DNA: TGTGCCAGCAGCTTAGAACAGGGGATCACTGAAGCTTTCTTT

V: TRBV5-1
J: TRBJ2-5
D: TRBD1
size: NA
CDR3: CASSLGDIAGGQETQYF
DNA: TGCGCCAGCAGCTTAGGGGACATCGCAGGGGGCCAAGAGACCCAGTACTTC

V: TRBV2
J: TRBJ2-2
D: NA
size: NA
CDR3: CASSEFQGLNTGELFF
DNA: TGTGCCAGCAGTGAATTTCAGGGCCTTAACACCGGGGAGCTGTTTTTT

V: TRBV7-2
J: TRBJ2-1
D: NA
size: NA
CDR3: CASSPWAGSDNEQFF
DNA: TGTGCCAGCAGCCCATGGGCGGGGAGCGACAATGAGCAGTTCTTC

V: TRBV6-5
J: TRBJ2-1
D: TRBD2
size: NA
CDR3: CASRSGLAYNEQFF
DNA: TGTGCCAGCAGGTCGGGACTAGCCTACAATGAGCAGTTCTTC

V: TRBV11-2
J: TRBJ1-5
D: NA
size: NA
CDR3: CASSLTPRGPQHF
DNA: TGTGCCAGCAGCTTAACCCCCAGAGGCCCCCAGCATTTT

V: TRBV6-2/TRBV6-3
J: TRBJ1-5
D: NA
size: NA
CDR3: CASSYRPNQPQHF
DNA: TGTGCCAGCAGTTACCGACCGAATCAGCCCCAGCATTTT

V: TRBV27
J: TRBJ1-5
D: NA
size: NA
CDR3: CASSSWTGSNQPQHF
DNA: TGTGCCAGCAGTTCATGGACGGGTTCCAATCAGCCCCAGCATTTT

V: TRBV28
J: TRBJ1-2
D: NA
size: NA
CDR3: CASSFGEGYGYTF
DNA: TGTGCCAGCAGTTTCGGGGAGGGCTATGGCTACACCTTC

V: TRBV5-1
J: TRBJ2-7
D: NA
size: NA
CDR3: CASSLATTPYEQYF
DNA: TGCGCCAGCAGCTTGGCCACGACGCCCTACGAGCAGTACTTC

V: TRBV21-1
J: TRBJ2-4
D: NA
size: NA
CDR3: CASSNPWGNRVVDKNIQYF
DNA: TGTGCCAGCAGCAACCCTTGGGGAAATCGGGTTGTTGACAAAAACATTCAGTACTTC

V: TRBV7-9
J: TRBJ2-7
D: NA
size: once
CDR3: CASSSQGGPYEQYF
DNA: TGTGCCAGCAGCTCGCAGGGGGGCCCCTACGAGCAGTACTTC

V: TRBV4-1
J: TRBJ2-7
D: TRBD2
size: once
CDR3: CASSQDRGTSDEQYF
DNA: TGCGCCAGCAGCCAAGATAGGGGGACTAGCGACGAGCAGTACTTC

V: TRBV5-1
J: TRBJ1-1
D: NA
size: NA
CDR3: CASSLSPDPAEAFF
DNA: TGCGCCAGCAGCTTGTCTCCAGACCCGGCTGAAGCTTTCTTT

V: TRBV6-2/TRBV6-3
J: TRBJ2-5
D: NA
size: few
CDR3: CASSYGLGTQYF
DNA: TGTGCCAGCAGTTACGGGCTGGGGACCCAGTACTTC

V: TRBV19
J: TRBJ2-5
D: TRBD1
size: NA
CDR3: CASRDRQGAFPPGYF
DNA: TGTGCCAGTAGGGACCGACAGGGGGCTTTCCCCCCCGGGTACTTC

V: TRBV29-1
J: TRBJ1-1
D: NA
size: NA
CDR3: CSVVGIGTEAFF
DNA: TGCAGCGTTGTGGGTATTGGGACTGAAGCTTTCTTT

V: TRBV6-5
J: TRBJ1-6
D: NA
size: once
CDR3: CASSYSRYQGNSPLHF
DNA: TGTGCCAGCAGTTACTCGCGATATCAGGGAAATTCACCCCTCCACTTT

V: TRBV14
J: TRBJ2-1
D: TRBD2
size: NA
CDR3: CASSQGYTGLLSYNEQFF
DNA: TGTGCCAGCAGCCAAGGCTATACGGGACTACTCTCCTACAATGAGCAGTTCTTC

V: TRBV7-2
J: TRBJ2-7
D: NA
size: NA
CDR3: CASSLIGYEQYF
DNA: TGTGCCAGCAGCTTAATTGGGTACGAGCAGTACTTC

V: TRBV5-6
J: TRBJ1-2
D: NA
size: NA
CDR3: CASSWAAGYTF
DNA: TGTGCCAGCAGCTGGGCAGCTGGCTACACCTTC

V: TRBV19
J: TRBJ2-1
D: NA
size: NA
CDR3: CASSIYGNPYNEQFF
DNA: TGTGCCAGTAGTATTTACGGTAATCCCTACAATGAGCAGTTCTTC

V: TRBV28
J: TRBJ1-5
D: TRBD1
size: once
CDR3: CASSSRDRPSNQPQHF
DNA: TGTGCCAGCAGTTCCCGGGACAGACCTAGCAATCAGCCCCAGCATTTT

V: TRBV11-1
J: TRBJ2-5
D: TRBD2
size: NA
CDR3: CASSFAGGVETQYF
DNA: TGTGCCAGCAGCTTCGCGGGGGGGGTAGAGACCCAGTACTTC

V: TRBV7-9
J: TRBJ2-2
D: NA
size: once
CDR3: CASRYPLRLDTGELFF
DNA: TGTGCCAGCAGGTACCCCTTGAGACTCGACACCGGGGAGCTGTTTTTT

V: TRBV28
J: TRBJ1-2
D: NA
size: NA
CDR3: CASSWGTRGKSYGYTF
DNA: TGTGCCAGCAGTTGGGGTACGAGGGGAAAATCCTATGGCTACACCTTC

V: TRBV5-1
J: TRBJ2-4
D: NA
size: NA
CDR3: CASSLAALSIQYF
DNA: TGCGCCAGCAGCTTGGCCGCATTAAGCATTCAGTACTTC